The 19 T cell receptor beta chains given below trace back to one sample, sequenced in a study of CD8+ T cells in alopecia areata. The authors extracted RNA and reverse transcribed it into cDNA as the sequencing template. Here immunoSEQ multiplex PCR was the method, and the copy in TCRdb shows in-frame clones only, minus some. The data hold about 200,000 clones, with about three fifths observed a single time. The sequenced sample was CD4+ T cells sorted from blood, obtained at week 0. Receptors originate from a human donor with alopecia areata.

This clone was recorded a few times. The CDR3 DNA is TGCAGCGTTGAAGACACGGCCGGGGAAAAACTGTTTTTT. Its protein product is CSVEDTAGEKLFF. The J gene is TRBJ1-4, the V gene TRBV29-1, with D hard to call. The germline CDR1 and CDR2 sequences are SQVTM and ANQGSEA. The CDR3 is made up of 13 amino acids. V gave up 0 bases and J gave up 8 bases, with 10 bases separating them.

The chain uses TRBV30 and TRBJ1-1, with D perhaps matching TRBD1 (6 bases). This CDR3 is built from 14 residues. V shed 7 bases and J shed 5 bases, with 20 bases lying between them. Germline values: CDR1 GTSNPN, CDR2 SVGIG (reference sequence). The CDR3 sequence: CAYNPDSMGTEAFF. DNA for the CDR3: TGTGCCTACAATCCGGACAGTATGGGAACTGAAGCTTTCTTT.

This clone was observed a single time. The chain combines TRBV6-1 with TRBJ2-1; D gene ambiguous. This CDR3 is 12 amino acids long. CDR1 is MNHNS, CDR2 SASEGT, per germline. Trimming stripped 1 base from V and 6 bases from J, with 4 bases between. Here the CDR3 reads CASSEVINEQFF. The CDR3 DNA reads as TGTGCCAGCAGTGAAGTAATCAATGAGCAGTTCTTC.

This clone occurred a few times. The chain combines TRBV9 with TRBJ2-1; 12 bases align to TRBD2. Trimming cost V 4 bases and J 5 bases; bases outside gene matches: 4. The CDR3 has 15 amino acids. CDR1 and CDR2 (germline): SGDLS, YYNGEE. The DNA of the CDR3 is TGTGCCAGCAGCCCACTAGCGGGGGGTCACAATGAGCAGTTCTTC. Translation: CASSPLAGGHNEQFF.

Only a few counts were recorded for this clone. The chain links TRBV29-1 to TRBJ2-1; D is unclear. Germline V CDR1 and CDR2: SQVTM, ANQGSEA. V lost 4 bases and J lost 9, with 7 bases in between. The CDR3 length is 10 residues. The CDR3 region has the DNA TGCAGCGTTGGAGGTCGTGAGCAGTTCTTC. Its protein product is CSVGGREQFF.

This chain links TRBV5-1 with TRBJ2-7; tentative D call: TRBD2 (6 bases). CDR1 is SGHRS and CDR2 is YFSETQ in the germline V gene. This CDR3 is built from 14 residues. V lost 3 bases and J lost 5, with 15 bases in between. CDR3 nucleotide sequence: TGCGCCAGCAGCTCCGGGACTGCAGGGAACGAGCAGTACTTC. Its translation is CASSSGTAGNEQYF.

This clone was observed a few times. The rearrangement uses TRBV30 and TRBJ2-7; 8 bases align to TRBD1. Trimming removed 0 bases from V and 5 bases from J; junction bases left unmatched: 9. The CDR3 has 15 residues. The germline gives CDR1 GTSNPN, CDR2 SVGIG (reference sequence). CDR3 sequence reads: CAWSVSRTGSNEQYF. The DNA of the CDR3 is TGTGCCTGGAGTGTATCTAGGACAGGGTCCAACGAGCAGTACTTC.

In this sample, this clone turned up once. This chain connects TRBV11-2 to TRBJ1-1; D uncertain. V lost 4 bases and J 7 bases, leaving 16 bases between the germline ends. The germline CDR1 and CDR2 sequences are SGHAT and FQNNGV. CDR3 size: 14 residues. The CDR3: CASSSLGGSFEAFF. The CDR3 region has the DNA TGTGCCAGCAGCTCCCTGGGAGGGTCTTTTGAAGCTTTCTTT.

CDR3 loop: CAWRLGHTGELFF. The CDR3 DNA follows: TGTGCCTGGCGTTTGGGGCACACCGGGGAGCTGTTTTTT. The chain couples TRBV30 to TRBJ2-2; D might be TRBD1 (5 bases). This CDR3 is 13 amino acids long. Germline V gene data show CDR1 as GTSNPN and CDR2 as SVGIG (reference sequence). V lost 5 bases, J lost 3 bases, and 10 bases lay in between.

Note on this clone: This CDR3 is also generated by other DNA sequences in the sample. CDR3 residues: CSVERRMNTEAFF. CDR3 coding DNA: TGCAGCGTTGAAAGGCGTATGAACACTGAAGCTTTCTTT. The J gene is TRBJ1-1, the V gene TRBV29-1; D ambiguous. Germline V lookup: CDR1 SQVTM, CDR2 ANQGSEA. There are 13 residues in the CDR3. V was pared by 2 bases and J by 0 bases, with 7 bases between.

In this sample, this clone turned up a few times. V and J are TRBV7-2 and TRBJ2-7; 8 bases fit TRBD2. V lost 1 base to trimming and J lost 6 bases; unmatched junction nucleotides: 11. The CDR3 covers 16 residues. CDR1 is SGHTA, CDR2 FQGNSA, per germline. The CDR3 spells CASSLVHQRGRREQYF. The CDR3 nucleotides read TGTGCCAGCAGCTTAGTCCACCAGCGGGGGCGCCGCGAGCAGTACTTC.

This chain connects TRBV9 to TRBJ2-3, with D possibly matching TRBD1 (6 bases). Deletions cut 3 bases from V and 1 base from J, with 12 bases between. The CDR3 consists of 15 residues. Germline values: CDR1 SGDLS, CDR2 YYNGEE. The CDR3 DNA reads as TGTGCCAGCAGCGCTTACGGACAGCGCACAGATACGCAGTATTTT. Amino acid sequence: CASSAYGQRTDTQYF.

For the CDR3, the DNA is TGTGCCAGCAGCTTAGTGATGTGGGGGCAGGGTAATGAAAAACTGTTTTTT. Translated, it gives CASSLVMWGQGNEKLFF. The gene calls are TRBV7-2 and TRBJ1-4; perhaps TRBD1 as D (6 bases). Trimming left V 1 base short and J 4 bases short, with 16 bases between. This CDR3 has 17 amino acids. Germline lookup yields CDR1 SGHTA and CDR2 FQGNSA.

The V call is TRBV5-6, the J call TRBJ2-1, with D perhaps TRBD1 or TRBD2 (5 bases each). The germline CDR1 and CDR2 sequences are SGHDT and YYEEEE. V lost 0 bases, J lost 8 bases, and 12 bases lay in between. This CDR3 comprises 14 residues. The CDR3 reads CASSLVALGDEQFF. In nucleotides, the CDR3 is TGTGCCAGCAGCTTGGTCGCGTTGGGGGATGAGCAGTTCTTC.

The chain couples TRBV29-1 to TRBJ2-7; 11 nucleotides align to TRBD1. V gave up 7 bases and J gave up 4 bases; unmatched junction bases: 6. This CDR3 is 13 amino acids long. Germline V gene sequence: CDR1 SQVTM, CDR2 ANQGSEA. The CDR3 loop is CSAQGTGGYEQYF. The DNA for the CDR3 is TGCAGCGCACAAGGGACAGGGGGTTACGAGCAGTACTTC.

This rearrangement joins TRBV7-9 to TRBJ1-4; 8 bases map to TRBD1. Trimming took 1 base from V and 5 from J; bases not matched to a gene: 3. The CDR3 sequence is 15 residues long. From germline, CDR1 is SEHNR and CDR2 FQNEAQ (reference sequence). The CDR3 DNA follows: TGTGCCAGCAGCTTAGAGGGACAGGCAAATGAAAAACTGTTTTTT. The encoded protein is CASSLEGQANEKLFF.

The rearrangement links TRBV23-1 to TRBJ2-7, with TRBD2 as a possible D gene (5 bases). TRBV23-1 is an ORF, and what it does is uncertain. There are 20 residues in the CDR3. V was pared by 0 bases and J by 4 bases, with 28 bases between. Written as DNA, the CDR3 is TGCGCCAGCAGTCAATCGTCCGGGGATCGATGCGGATACCCCATTTACGAGCAGTACTTC. Encoded protein: CASSQSSGDRCGYPIYEQYF.

This clone was observed a handful of times. The chain recombines TRBV29-1 with TRBJ1-1; TRBD1 might be the D (6 bases). V was clipped by 4 bases and J by 2 bases, with 11 bases between them. From germline, CDR1 is SQVTM and CDR2 ANQGSEA. The CDR3 loop spans 13 amino acids. As DNA, the CDR3 is TGCAGCGTTGGGCGACAGGCTAACACTGAAGCTTTCTTT. It encodes CSVGRQANTEAFF.

The genes are TRBV7-8 and TRBJ2-1, with D possibly being TRBD2 (6 bases). V was clipped by 0 bases and J by 2 bases, with 17 bases between them. The CDR3 length is 18 residues. CDR1 and CDR2 from the germline V gene are SGHVS and FQNEAQ. CDR3 sequence (DNA): TGTGCCAGCAGCTTAGCGGGGGGAGCTTCAACGGCCTACAATGAGCAGTTCTTC. It is translated as CASSLAGGASTAYNEQFF. The variable domain in full, with the rest retrieved from reference TRBV7-8 and TRBJ2-1, is GAGVSQSPRYKVAKRGQDVALRCDPISGHVSLFWYQQALGQGPEFLTYFQNEAQLDKSGLPSDRFFAERPEGSVSTLKIQRTQQEDSAVYLCASSLAGGASTAYNEQFFGPGTRLTVL.